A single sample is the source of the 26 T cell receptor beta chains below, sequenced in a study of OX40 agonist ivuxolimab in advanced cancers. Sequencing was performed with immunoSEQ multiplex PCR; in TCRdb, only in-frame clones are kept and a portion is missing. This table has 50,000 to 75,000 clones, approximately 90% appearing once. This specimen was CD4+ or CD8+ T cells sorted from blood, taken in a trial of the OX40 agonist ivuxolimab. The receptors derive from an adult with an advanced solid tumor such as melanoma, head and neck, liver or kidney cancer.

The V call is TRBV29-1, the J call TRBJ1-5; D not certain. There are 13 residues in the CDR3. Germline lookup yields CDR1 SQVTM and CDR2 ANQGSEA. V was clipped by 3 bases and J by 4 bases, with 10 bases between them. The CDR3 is CSVDLGSNQPQHF. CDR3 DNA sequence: TGCAGCGTTGATTTGGGGAGTAATCAGCCCCAGCATTTT.

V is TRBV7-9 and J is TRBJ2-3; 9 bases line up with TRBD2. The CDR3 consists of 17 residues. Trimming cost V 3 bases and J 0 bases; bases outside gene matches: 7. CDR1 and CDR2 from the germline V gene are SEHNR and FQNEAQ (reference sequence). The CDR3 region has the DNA TGTGCCAGCAGCTTTCTAGCGGGGCCTACTAGCACAGATACGCAGTATTTT. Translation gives CASSFLAGPTSTDTQYF.

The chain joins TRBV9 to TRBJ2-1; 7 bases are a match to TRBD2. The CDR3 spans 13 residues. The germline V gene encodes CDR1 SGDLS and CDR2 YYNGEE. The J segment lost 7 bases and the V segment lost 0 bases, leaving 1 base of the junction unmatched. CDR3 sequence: CASSVGLANEQFF. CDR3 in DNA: TGTGCCAGCAGCGTAGGACTAGCTAATGAGCAGTTCTTC.

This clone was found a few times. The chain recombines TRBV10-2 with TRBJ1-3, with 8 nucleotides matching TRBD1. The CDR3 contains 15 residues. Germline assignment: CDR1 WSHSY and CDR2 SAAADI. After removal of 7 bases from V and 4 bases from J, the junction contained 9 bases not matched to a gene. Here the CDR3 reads CASTTGASGGNTIYF. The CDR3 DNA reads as TGCGCCAGCACGACAGGGGCGTCGGGAGGAAACACCATATATTTT.

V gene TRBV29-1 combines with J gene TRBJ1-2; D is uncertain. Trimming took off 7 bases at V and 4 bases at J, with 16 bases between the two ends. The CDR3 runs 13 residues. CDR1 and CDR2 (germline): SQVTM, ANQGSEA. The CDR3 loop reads CSAPDLTLYGYTF. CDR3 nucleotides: TGCAGCGCGCCAGACCTTACACTCTATGGCTACACCTTC.

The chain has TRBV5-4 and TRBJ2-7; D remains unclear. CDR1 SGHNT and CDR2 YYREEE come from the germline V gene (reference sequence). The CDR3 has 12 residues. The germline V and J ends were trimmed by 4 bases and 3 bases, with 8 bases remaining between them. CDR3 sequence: CASSTGDYEQYF. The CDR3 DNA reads TGTGCCAGCAGCACGGGCGACTACGAGCAGTACTTC.

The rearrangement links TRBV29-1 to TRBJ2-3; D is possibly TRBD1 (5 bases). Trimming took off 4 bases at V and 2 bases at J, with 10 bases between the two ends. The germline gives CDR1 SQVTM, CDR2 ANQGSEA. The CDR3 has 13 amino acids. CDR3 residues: CSVVAQVTDTQYF. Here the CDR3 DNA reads TGCAGCGTTGTTGCACAGGTCACAGATACGCAGTATTTT.

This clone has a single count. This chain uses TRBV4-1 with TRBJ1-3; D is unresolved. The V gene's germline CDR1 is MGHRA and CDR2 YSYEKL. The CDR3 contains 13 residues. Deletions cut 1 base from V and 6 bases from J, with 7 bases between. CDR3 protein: CASSQAQENTIYF. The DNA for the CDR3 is TGCGCCAGCAGCCAAGCGCAGGAAAACACCATATATTTT.

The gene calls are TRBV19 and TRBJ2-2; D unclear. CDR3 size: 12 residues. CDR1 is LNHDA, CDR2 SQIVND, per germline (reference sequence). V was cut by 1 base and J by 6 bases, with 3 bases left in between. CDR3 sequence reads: CASSIGSGELFF. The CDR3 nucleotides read TGTGCCAGTAGTATAGGCTCCGGGGAGCTGTTTTTT. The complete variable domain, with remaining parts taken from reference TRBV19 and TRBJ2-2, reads DGGITQSPKYLFRKEGQNVTLSCEQNLNHDAMYWYRQDPGQGLRLIYYSQIVNDFQKGDIAEGYSVSREKKESFPLTVTSAQKNPTAFYLCASSIGSGELFFGEGSRLTVL.

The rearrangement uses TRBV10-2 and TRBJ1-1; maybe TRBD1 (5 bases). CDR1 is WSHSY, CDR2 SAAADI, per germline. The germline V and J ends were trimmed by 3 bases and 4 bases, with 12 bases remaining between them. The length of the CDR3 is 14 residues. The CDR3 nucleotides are TGCGCCAGCAGTGACCACGGGACGGCCACTGAAGCTTTCTTT. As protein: CASSDHGTATEAFF.

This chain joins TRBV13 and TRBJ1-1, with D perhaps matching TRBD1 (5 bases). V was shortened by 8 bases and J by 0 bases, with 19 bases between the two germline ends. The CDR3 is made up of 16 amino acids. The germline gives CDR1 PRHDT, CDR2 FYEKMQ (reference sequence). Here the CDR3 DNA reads TGTGCCAGCGGGGGAGGGTTAGTATTAATGAACACTGAAGCTTTCTTT. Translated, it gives CASGGGLVLMNTEAFF.

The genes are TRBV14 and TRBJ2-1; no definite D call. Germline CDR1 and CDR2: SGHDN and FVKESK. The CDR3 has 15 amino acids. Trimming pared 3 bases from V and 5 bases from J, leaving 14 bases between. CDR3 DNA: TGTGCCAGCAGCCAGGAGAAGGAGATTGACAATGAGCAGTTCTTC. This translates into CASSQEKEIDNEQFF.

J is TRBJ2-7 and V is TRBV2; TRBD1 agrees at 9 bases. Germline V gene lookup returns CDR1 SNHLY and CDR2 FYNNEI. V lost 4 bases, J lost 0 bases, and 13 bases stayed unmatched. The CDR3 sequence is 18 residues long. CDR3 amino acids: CASSVFKTGGQSSYEQYF. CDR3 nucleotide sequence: TGTGCCAGCAGTGTTTTTAAGACAGGGGGTCAGAGCTCCTACGAGCAGTACTTC.

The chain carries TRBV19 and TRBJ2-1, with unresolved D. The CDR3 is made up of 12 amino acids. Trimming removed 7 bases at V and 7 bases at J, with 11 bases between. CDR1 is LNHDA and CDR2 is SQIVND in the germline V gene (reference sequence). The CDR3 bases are TGTGCCAGTAAGAGTGGGCCTAATGAGCAGTTCTTC. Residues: CASKSGPNEQFF.

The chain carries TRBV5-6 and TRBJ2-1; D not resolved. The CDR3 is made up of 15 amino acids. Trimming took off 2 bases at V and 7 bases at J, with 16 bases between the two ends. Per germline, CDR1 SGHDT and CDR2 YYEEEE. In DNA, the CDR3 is TGTGCCAGCAGCTTTGGTTATTCGGCGTATAATGAGCAGTTCTTC. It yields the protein CASSFGYSAYNEQFF.

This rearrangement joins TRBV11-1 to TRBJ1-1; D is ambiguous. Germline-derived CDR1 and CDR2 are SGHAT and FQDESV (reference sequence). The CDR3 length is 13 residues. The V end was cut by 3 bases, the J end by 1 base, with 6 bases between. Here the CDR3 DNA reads TGTGCCAGCAGCTTGTCAGGGAACACTGAAGCTTTCTTT. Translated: CASSLSGNTEAFF.

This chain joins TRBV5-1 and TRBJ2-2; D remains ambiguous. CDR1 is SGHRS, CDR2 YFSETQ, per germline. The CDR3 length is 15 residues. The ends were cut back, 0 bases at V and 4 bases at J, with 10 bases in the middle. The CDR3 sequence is CASSLDSSFTGELFF. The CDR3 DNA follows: TGCGCCAGCAGCTTGGACAGTAGTTTCACCGGGGAGCTGTTTTTT.

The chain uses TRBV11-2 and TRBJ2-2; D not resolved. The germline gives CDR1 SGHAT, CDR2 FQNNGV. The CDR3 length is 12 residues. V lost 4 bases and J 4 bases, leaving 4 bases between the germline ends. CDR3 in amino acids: CASSYGTGELFF. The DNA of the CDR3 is TGTGCCAGCAGCTACGGCACCGGGGAGCTGTTTTTT.

The CDR3 DNA sequence: TGTGCCAGCAGCTTTAACTCCGGGGAGCTGTTTTTT. This encodes CASSFNSGELFF. The chain employs TRBV6-5 and TRBJ2-2; D is unresolved. Per the germline V gene, CDR1 is MNHEY and CDR2 is SVGAGI. The CDR3 covers 12 residues. V dropped 6 bases and J dropped 6 bases, with 8 bases sitting between them.

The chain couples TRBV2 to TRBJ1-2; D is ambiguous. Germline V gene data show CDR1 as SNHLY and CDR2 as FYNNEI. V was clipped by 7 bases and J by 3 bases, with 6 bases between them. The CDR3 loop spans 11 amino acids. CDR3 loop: CASTKDYGYTF. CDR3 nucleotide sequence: TGTGCCAGCACCAAGGACTATGGCTACACCTTC.

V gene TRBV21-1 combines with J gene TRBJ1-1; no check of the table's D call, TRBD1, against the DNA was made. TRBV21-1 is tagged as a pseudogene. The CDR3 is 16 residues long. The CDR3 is CASSKRGQGLNTEAFF. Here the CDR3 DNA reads TGTGCCAGCAGCAAACGGGGACAGGGATTAAACACTGAAGCTTTCTTT.

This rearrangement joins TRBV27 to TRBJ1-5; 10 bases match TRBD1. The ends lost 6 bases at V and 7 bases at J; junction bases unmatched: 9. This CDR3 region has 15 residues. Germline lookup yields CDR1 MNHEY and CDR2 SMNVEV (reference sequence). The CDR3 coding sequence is TGTGCCAGCAGCGCCGGACAGGGGGGGTACCAGCCCCAGCATTTT. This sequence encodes CASSAGQGGYQPQHF.

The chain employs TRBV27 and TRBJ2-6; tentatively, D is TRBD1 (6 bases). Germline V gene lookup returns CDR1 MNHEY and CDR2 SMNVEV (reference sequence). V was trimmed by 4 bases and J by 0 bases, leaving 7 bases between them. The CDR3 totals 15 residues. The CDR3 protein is CASSSQGSGANVLTF. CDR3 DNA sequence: TGTGCCAGCAGTTCACAGGGCTCTGGGGCCAACGTCCTGACTTTC.

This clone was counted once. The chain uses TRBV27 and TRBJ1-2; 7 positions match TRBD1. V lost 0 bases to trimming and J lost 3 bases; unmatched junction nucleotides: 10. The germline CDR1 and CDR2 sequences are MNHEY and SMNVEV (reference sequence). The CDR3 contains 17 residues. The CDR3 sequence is CASSLSPGTVTYYGYTF. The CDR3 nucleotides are TGTGCCAGCAGTTTATCGCCTGGGACAGTCACCTACTATGGCTACACCTTC.

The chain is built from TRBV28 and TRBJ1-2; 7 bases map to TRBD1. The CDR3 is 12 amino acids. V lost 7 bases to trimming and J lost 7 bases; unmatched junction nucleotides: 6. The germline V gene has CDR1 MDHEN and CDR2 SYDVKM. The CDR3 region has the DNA TGTGCCAGCACCCACACAGGGGTTGGCTACACCTTC. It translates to CASTHTGVGYTF.

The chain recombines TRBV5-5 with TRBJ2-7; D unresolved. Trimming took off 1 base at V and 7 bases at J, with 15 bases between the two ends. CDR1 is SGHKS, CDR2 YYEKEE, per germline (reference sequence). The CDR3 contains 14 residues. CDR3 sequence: CASSLRRPESEQYF. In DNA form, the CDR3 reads TGTGCCAGCAGCTTGAGGCGGCCTGAATCTGAGCAGTACTTC.